This is a list of T cell receptor beta chains from one sample in a study of cytomegalovirus exposure and HLA in healthy donors. The method was immunoSEQ multiplex PCR; TCRdb's version includes in-frame clones alone and lacks a portion of them. The repertoire holds some 120,000 clones, with roughly 80% as singletons. Sequenced: PBMCs. The receptors stem from a man aged 18 to 30 in good health and CMV-seropositive. The CDR3 runs from the conserved cysteine through the conserved F or W. The D gene is left open where the match is weak. A row's size may be missing; if present it is once, few, many or a size class.

j_call | d_call | clone_size | v_call | cdr3_length | cdr3_nt | cdr3_aa
TRBJ1-2 | - | few | TRBV6-5 | 13 | TGTGCCAGCAGTCCCGGGGGTGGCGGTGGCTACACCTTC | CASSPGGGGGYTF
TRBJ2-1 | TRBD2 | - | TRBV6-6 | 15 | TGTGCCAGCATCCTAACTAGCGGGGGGTACAATGAGCAGTTCTTC | CASILTSGGYNEQFF
TRBJ2-3 | TRBD2 | - | TRBV5-5 | 17 | TGTGCCAGCAGCTTGGGGGGAGGGCCGATTGGCACAGATACGCAGTATTTT | CASSLGGGPIGTDTQYF
TRBJ1-2 | TRBD1 | - | TRBV5-8 | 15 | TGTGCCAGCAGCTTGGGGGACAGGGGATTGTTAAGCTACACCTTC | CASSLGDRGLLSYTF
TRBJ1-1 | - | - | TRBV2 | 13 | TGTGCCAGCAGTGAAGATCGGAACACTGAAGCTTTCTTT | CASSEDRNTEAFF
TRBJ2-1 | - | - | TRBV27 | 14 | TGTGCCAGCAGTTGGATCGGGTCCTACAATGAGCAGTTCTTC | CASSWIGSYNEQFF
TRBJ2-2 | - | - | TRBV10-3 | 15 | TGTGCCATCAGTGACCAGGGATCGAACACCGGGGAGCTGTTTTTT | CAISDQGSNTGELFF
TRBJ2-2 | - | - | TRBV7-9 | 16 | TGTGCCAGCAGCTTAGGCGGGGGCCGGTTCGCCGGGGAGCTGTTTTTT | CASSLGGGRFAGELFF
TRBJ1-2 | - | - | TRBV27 | 15 | TGTGCCAGCAGTTTTATCCCTACGACTAACTATGGCTACACCTTC | CASSFIPTTNYGYTF
TRBJ2-3 | TRBD1 | - | TRBV5-1 | 15 | TGCGCCAGCAGACCGTGGGACAGGCACACAGATACGCAGTATTTT | CASRPWDRHTDTQYF
TRBJ1-2 | - | - | TRBV7-2 | 12 | TGTGCCAGCAGCTTATCAGGGCCCGGCTACACCTTC | CASSLSGPGYTF
TRBJ2-5 | - | - | TRBV25-1 | 14 | TGTGCCAGCAGTGAATTTAGCGGCAGAGAGACCCAGTACTTC | CASSEFSGRETQYF
TRBJ1-2 | - | - | TRBV7-9 | 18 | TGTGCCAGCACCCCCCCGGAGCTAGGGGGAGCTACTAACTATGGCTACACCTTC | CASTPPELGGATNYGYTF
TRBJ2-3 | - | - | TRBV11-2 | 15 | TGTGCCAGCAGCTTAGACGACAGACGCACAGATACGCAGTATTTT | CASSLDDRRTDTQYF
TRBJ2-1 | TRBD2 | once | TRBV7-7 | 16 | TGTGCTAGCAGTTACGATAGCGGGGCCTCCTACAATGAGCAGTTCTTC | CASSYDSGASYNEQFF
TRBJ2-7 | - | - | TRBV6-5 | 13 | TGTGCCAGCAGTTACTCTACTATAGGCGAGCAGTACTTC | CASSYSTIGEQYF
TRBJ2-1 | - | - | TRBV13 | 15 | TGTGCCAGCAGCTTTAGGCAGGGGTTCGGGGATGAGCAGTTCTTC | CASSFRQGFGDEQFF